This T cell receptor beta chain was documented in a study of blood T cell repertoires in COVID-19. The overall study: Researchers got acute and convalescent COVID-19 samples from the United States, Italy and Spain. PBMCs, B-cell-depleted T cells, or T cells were the source of the cDNA or gDNA that made up the material.

Followed longitudinally, the Seattle patients had been enrolled during active infection. Original data processing: Counts of nucleated cells, estimated from reference gene primer amplification, were obtained. The assay was immunoSEQ multiplex PCR, and TCRdb's table has in-frame clones only and misses some. The DNA gave D and trimming, while V, J and clone size come from that table. This table has more than 200,000 clones, 90% appearing once. This receptor was identified in a man under 40 with COVID-19, enrolled during active disease. The source material was peripheral blood.

CDR3 nucleotide sequence: TGTGCCACCAGTGTGCATAGGGGGACAGGGCGTCTGAATGAGCAGTTCTTC. This encodes CATSVHRGTGRLNEQFF. The chain recombines TRBV24-1 with TRBJ2-1, with 9 bases identical to TRBD1. Trimming removed 5 bases from V and 7 bases from J; junction bases left unmatched: 14. CDR1 is KGHDR and CDR2 is SFDVKD in the germline V gene. The CDR3 sequence is 17 residues long.